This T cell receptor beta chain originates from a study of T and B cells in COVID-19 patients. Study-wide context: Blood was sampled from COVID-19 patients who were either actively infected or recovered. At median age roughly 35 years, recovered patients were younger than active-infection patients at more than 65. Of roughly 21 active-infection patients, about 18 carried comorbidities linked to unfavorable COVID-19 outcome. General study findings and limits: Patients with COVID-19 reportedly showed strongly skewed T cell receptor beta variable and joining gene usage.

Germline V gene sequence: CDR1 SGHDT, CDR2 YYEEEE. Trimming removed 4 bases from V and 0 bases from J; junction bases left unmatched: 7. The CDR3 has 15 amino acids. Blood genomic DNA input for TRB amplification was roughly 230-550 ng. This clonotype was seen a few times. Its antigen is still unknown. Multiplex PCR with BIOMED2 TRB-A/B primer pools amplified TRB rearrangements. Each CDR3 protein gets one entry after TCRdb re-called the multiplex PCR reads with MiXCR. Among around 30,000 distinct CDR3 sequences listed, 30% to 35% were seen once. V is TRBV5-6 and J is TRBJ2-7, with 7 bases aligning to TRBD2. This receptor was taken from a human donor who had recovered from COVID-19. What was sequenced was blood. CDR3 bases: TGTGCCAGCAGCCGGAGGTCTAGCGGCTCCTACGAGCAGTACTTC. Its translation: CASSRRSSGSYEQYF.